A single sample is the source of the 25 T cell receptor beta chains below, sequenced in a study of tumor-infiltrating lymphocytes in primary liver carcinoma. Synthesis of TCR beta cDNA was carried out from around 500 ng total RNA with a constant-region primer. Three nested multiplex PCR rounds, a slightly modified ARM-PCR method, built the TCR beta libraries. The study ran its first two PCR rounds for approximately 11 cycles each, using TRBV1-TRBV30 forward primers and a C-beta reverse primer. Each CDR3 protein is one row after TCRdb ran MiXCR on the multiplex PCR reads. Of approximately 37,000 distinct CDR3 sequences detected, about 75% appear once; the ten largest clones hold 35% to 40%. Co-extracting RNA and DNA was done with roughly 17-34 mg of unsorted bulk tissue as input. The sequencing input was tumor-adjacent normal liver tissue. These TCRs come from a man aged 35 to 55 with primary liver carcinoma and hepatitis B virus infection.

The rearrangement uses TRBV5-5 and TRBJ1-1; D is unresolved. The germline V gene has CDR1 SGHKS and CDR2 YYEKEE (reference sequence). The length of the CDR3 is 15 residues. V lost 6 bases and J 7 bases, leaving 22 bases between the germline ends. The CDR3 nucleotides read TGTGCCAGCACCCATGAGGGTGACCGGTACAATGAAGCTTTCTTT. Protein product: CASTHEGDRYNEAFF. Full variable domain (rest looked up from reference TRBV5-5 and TRBJ1-1): DAGVTQSPTHLIKTRGQQVTLRCSPISGHKSVSWYQQVLGQGPQFIFQYYEKEERGRGNFPDRFSARQFPNYSSELNVNALLLGDSALYLCASTHEGDRYNEAFFGQGTRLTVV.

Regarding this clonotype: An end of the junction does not agree with germline; a read error may underlie this. The CDR3 DNA reads as TGCGCCAGCAGCCTAGAAACCGGCAGACTCCAAGAGACCCAGAACTTC. It codes for CASSLETGRLQETQNF. V gene TRBV4-1 combines with J gene TRBJ2-5; D not certain. Germline CDR1 MGHRA, CDR2 YSYEKL. This CDR3 spans 16 amino acids.

The rearrangement links TRBV7-2 to TRBJ1-2; possibly TRBD1 for D (5 bases). CDR1 is SGHTA and CDR2 is FQGNSA in the germline V gene. With 2 bases removed from V and 4 bases from J, the gap between germline ends came to 11 bases. The CDR3 consists of 14 residues. The CDR3 sequence: CASSLIGGGYGYTF. DNA for the CDR3: TGTGCCAGCAGCTTAATTGGGGGTGGCTATGGCTACACCTTC.

The chain uses TRBV20-1 and TRBJ1-2, with D possibly TRBD1 on 5 matching bases. Germline V lookup: CDR1 DFQATT, CDR2 SNEGSKA (reference sequence). The V end lost 3 bases, the J end lost 6 bases, and 11 bases lay between the germline ends. The CDR3 length is 12 residues. CDR3 coding DNA: TGCAGTGCTAGGAAGGGCAGGGATGGCTACACCTTC. It translates to CSARKGRDGYTF.

On this clonotype itself: A read error is possible here, since a much larger clone lies one base away. This chain links TRBV7-2 with TRBJ2-7; TRBD2 is a possible D gene (6 bases). The CDR3 has 15 amino acids. Germline CDR1 and CDR2: SGHTA and FQGNSA. The CDR3 spells CASRTPSDLSYEEYF. In nucleotides, the CDR3 is TGTGCCAGCCGAACCCCTAGCGACCTCTCCTACGAGGAGTACTTC.

Points on this clonotype: The junction departs from the called germline gene at one end, perhaps through a read error. This chain joins TRBV6-1 and TRBJ2-7; D is perhaps TRBD2 (7 bases). CDR3 length: 14 residues. The germline CDR1 and CDR2 sequences are MNHNS and SASEGT. The CDR3 sequence: CASNRDMGGYEQYF. CDR3 nucleotide sequence: TGTGCCAGCAATAGGGACATGGGAGGGTACGAGCAATACTTC.

This clonotype was recorded a few times. The conserved phenylalanine or tryptophan is not found at the CDR3 terminus, so this likely reflects a read error. The V gene is TRBV5-1, the J gene TRBJ2-2; D ambiguous. There are 15 residues in the CDR3. In germline, CDR1 is SGHRS, CDR2 YFSETQ. CDR3 amino acids: CTSSSPSRNTGELFY. CDR3 bases: TGCACCAGCAGCTCGCCTTCGCGAAACACCGGGGAGCTGTTTTAT.

In this sample, this clonotype turned up many times. Here the CDR3 DNA reads TGTGCCTGGGGTGAGGGGGGAAGTGGGGCCAACGTCCTGACTTTC. This codes for CAWGEGGSGANVLTF. The J gene is TRBJ2-6, the V gene TRBV30, with D perhaps TRBD1 or TRBD2 (6 bases each). There are 15 residues in the CDR3. Germline V gene sequence: CDR1 GTSNPN, CDR2 SVGIG (reference sequence). Trimming stripped 5 bases from V and 3 bases from J, with 14 bases between.

A note on this clonotype: The conserved phenylalanine or tryptophan normally closing the CDR3 is absent here, so this likely arose from a read error. The gene calls are TRBV11-2 and TRBJ2-1, with a weak D call TRBD2 (5 bases). The CDR3 is made up of 14 amino acids. Germline values: CDR1 SGHAT, CDR2 FQNNGV. The germline V and J ends were trimmed by 5 bases and 8 bases, with 16 bases remaining between them. The CDR3 DNA reads as TGTGCCAGCAGCCTGTCTAGCTTGGCGCATGAGCAGTTCTGC. The encoded protein is CASSLSSLAHEQFC.

By sample fraction, this clonotype is medium-sized (0.01 to 0.1%). The chain carries TRBV6-1 and TRBJ2-2; 10 bases are shared with TRBD2. The V gene's germline CDR1 is MNHNS and CDR2 SASEGT. V lost 5 bases and J lost 5; bases outside the gene matches: 5. The CDR3 sequence is 15 residues long. Here the CDR3 reads CASSPLAGETGELFF. The CDR3 nucleotides read TGTGCCAGCAGTCCCCTAGCGGGAGAAACCGGGGAGCTGTTTTTT.

For this clonotype: This may be a read error, as it is one base from a much larger clone. The chain employs TRBV20-1 and TRBJ2-7; 8 nucleotides line up with TRBD2. This CDR3 has 13 residues. Germline loops: CDR1 DFQATT, CDR2 SNEGSKA (reference sequence). The CDR3 is CSVYGRGSYDQYF. The CDR3 region has the DNA TGCAGTGTCTACGGGAGGGGGTCCTACGATCAGTACTTC.

The chain has TRBV7-8 and TRBJ2-3, with 7 bases aligning to TRBD2. Germline trimming cut 5 bases from V and 2 bases from J; bases unmatched to any gene: 10. Germline CDR1 reads SGHVS; CDR2 reads FQNEAQ. The CDR3 has 16 amino acids. The DNA for the CDR3 is TGTGCCAGCAGCCACGGACTAGTGGACGACACAGATACGCAGTATTTT. As protein: CASSHGLVDDTDTQYF.

This clonotype was detected a few times. Just one base apart from a much larger clone, this may be a read error. The V and J genes are TRBV5-1 and TRBJ2-5, with unresolved D. Germline CDR1 reads SGHRS; CDR2 reads YFSETQ. The CDR3 runs to 15 residues. Trimming took off 1 base at V and 5 bases at J, with 15 bases between the two ends. The CDR3 nucleotides are TGCGCCAGCAGCTTGAGGGCCAGCCTGGGGGAGACCCAGTACTTC. It translates to CASSLRASLGETQYF.

With respect to this clonotype: Compared with germline, one end of the junction differs, possibly owing to a read error. The V call is TRBV10-3, the J call TRBJ2-3; 8 bases fit TRBD2. CDR3 size: 16 residues. Germline V gives CDR1 ENHRY, CDR2 SYGVKD. The CDR3 DNA sequence: TGTGTCACCAGTGTCTGGCAGCGGGAGCTCACAGATACGGAGTATTTT. Translated: CVTSVWQRELTDTEYF.

This clonotype showed up just a few times. This chain links TRBV20-1 with TRBJ1-2; D is possibly TRBD1 (5 bases). V lost 0 bases, J lost 7 bases, and 15 bases lay in between. In germline, CDR1 is DFQATT, CDR2 SNEGSKA (reference sequence). The CDR3 is made up of 14 amino acids. The CDR3 DNA reads TGCAGTGCTAGAGAGGGGACGACTTTTGGTGGCTACACCTTC. This encodes CSAREGTTFGGYTF.

This clonotype was found once. One end of the junction varies from germline; a read error may be responsible. J is TRBJ2-2 and V is TRBV6-1, with D possibly being TRBD2 (5 bases). CDR1 is MNHNS and CDR2 is SASEGT in the germline V gene. The CDR3 contains 14 residues. In DNA, the CDR3 is TGTGCCACCAGTGGGTTAGCGATTACCGGGGAGCTGTTTTTT. This gives the protein CATSGLAITGELFF.

Note on this clonotype: One end of the junction varies from germline; a read error may be responsible. The genes are TRBV4-2 and TRBJ2-1, with 10 positions matching TRBD1. The germline V gene encodes CDR1 LGHNA and CDR2 YNFKEQ. CDR3 length: 16 residues. In nucleotides, the CDR3 is TGTGCCACCAGCAACGACGGGGGACAGGGGAACAATGAGCAGTTCTTC. It specifies CATSNDGGQGNNEQFF.

A note on this clonotype: Its ends do not fully match the called genes, so a read error is possible. The gene calls are TRBV14 and TRBJ2-3; D is uncertain. Germline-derived CDR1 and CDR2 are SGHDN and FVKESK. The CDR3 runs to 13 residues. The CDR3 DNA sequence: TGTGTCAGCAGCCGAGGATGTACAGATACGCAGTATTTT. Amino acid sequence: CVSSRGCTDTQYF.

This clonotype was recorded once. The rearrangement uses TRBV11-1 and TRBJ2-1; TRBD2 might be the D (5 bases). The CDR3 has 16 residues. V gave up 7 bases and J gave up 4 bases, with 20 bases separating them. Germline V gene lookup returns CDR1 SGHAT and CDR2 FQDESV (reference sequence). For the CDR3, the DNA is TGTGCCAGCAACCCCCGGGTGGTGGACTCATACAATGAGCAGTTCTTC. The encoded protein is CASNPRVVDSYNEQFF.

This clonotype is termed medium-sized (0.01 to 0.1%). The CDR3 spells CASSQESAGGETQYF. CDR3 nucleotides: TGTGCCAGCAGCCAAGAATCGGCGGGAGGAGAGACCCAGTACTTC. The chain recombines TRBV4-2 with TRBJ2-5; TRBD2 matches 8 bases. CDR3 length: 15 residues. Germline V gene lookup returns CDR1 LGHNA and CDR2 YNFKEQ. The V and J ends lost 0 bases and 4 bases, in that order; junction bases with no gene match: 4.

This sequence joins TRBV29-1 and TRBJ2-1, with 8 bases fitting TRBD2. Looked up from germline, CDR1 is SQVTM and CDR2 is ANQGSEA. The CDR3 has 15 amino acids. CDR3 protein: CRIEPPREVRNEQFF. In DNA form, the CDR3 reads TGCAGAATTGAACCTCCGCGGGAGGTCCGCAATGAGCAGTTCTTC.

A remark on this clonotype: Because it lacks the conserved phenylalanine or tryptophan at the end, this CDR3 is likely a read error. The chain carries TRBV29-1 and TRBJ1-1, with D unclear. The CDR3 has 11 amino acids. The germline gives CDR1 SQVTM, CDR2 ANQGSEA. CDR3 nucleotide sequence: TGCAGTGTCCGCGATAACACTGAAGCTTTCTAT. Protein: CSVRDNTEAFY.

This chain uses TRBV12-3 or TRBV12-4 with TRBJ1-1; no reliable D call. This CDR3 spans 13 amino acids. V shed 10 bases and J shed 5 bases, with 17 bases lying between them. The DNA of the CDR3 is TGTGCCACCAGCAACATTGAAGGAACTGAAGCTTTCTTT. Its protein is CATSNIEGTEAFF.

A word on this clonotype: Since a much larger clone is just one base distant, this may be a read error. The CDR3 coding sequence is TGTGCCAGCAGTTCAGACTTGGGGGCTCAGGCCCAGTACTTC. Its translation is CASSSDLGAQAQYF. The chain joins TRBV28 to TRBJ2-5, with D possibly matching TRBD1 (6 bases). Germline CDR1 MDHEN, CDR2 SYDVKM. V was shortened by 4 bases and J by 9 bases, with 18 bases between the two germline ends. The CDR3 loop spans 14 amino acids.

The chain employs TRBV11-3 and TRBJ2-1; TRBD1 matches at 10 bases. The V segment lost 8 bases and the J segment 6 bases; nucleotides outside the gene matches: 19. The CDR3 is made up of 18 amino acids. Per the germline V gene, CDR1 is SGHNT and CDR2 is YENEEA. This CDR3 reads CASDLDEGDRGTFNEQFF. CDR3 sequence (DNA): TGTGCCAGCGACTTAGATGAGGGGGACAGGGGTACCTTCAATGAGCAGTTCTTC.